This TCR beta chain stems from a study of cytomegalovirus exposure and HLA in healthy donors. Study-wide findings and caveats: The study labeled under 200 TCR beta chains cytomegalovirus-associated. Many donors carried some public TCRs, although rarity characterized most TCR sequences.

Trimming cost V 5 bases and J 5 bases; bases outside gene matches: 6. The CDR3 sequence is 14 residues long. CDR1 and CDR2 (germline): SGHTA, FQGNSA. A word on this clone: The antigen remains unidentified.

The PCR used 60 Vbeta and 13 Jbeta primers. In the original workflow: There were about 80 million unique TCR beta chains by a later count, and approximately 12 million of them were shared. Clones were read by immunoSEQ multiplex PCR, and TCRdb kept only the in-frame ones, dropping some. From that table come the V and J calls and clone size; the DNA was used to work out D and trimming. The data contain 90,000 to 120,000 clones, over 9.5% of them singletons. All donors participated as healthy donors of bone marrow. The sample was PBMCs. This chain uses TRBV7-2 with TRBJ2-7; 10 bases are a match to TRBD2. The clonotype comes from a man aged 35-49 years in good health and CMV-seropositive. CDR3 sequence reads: CASSTTSGANEQYF. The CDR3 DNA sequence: TGTGCCAGCAGCACCACTAGCGGGGCTAACGAGCAGTACTTC.